This T cell receptor (beta chain) appears in the sequencing data of a study of T cells in localized non-small cell lung cancer. The method was immunoSEQ multiplex PCR; TCRdb's version includes in-frame clones alone and lacks a portion of them. The data hold tens of thousands of clones, with around 90% observed a single time. The length of the CDR3 is 16 residues. Looked up from germline, CDR1 is SGHRS and CDR2 is YFSETQ. V gave up 2 bases and J gave up 4 bases, with 18 bases separating them. This TCR came from a man between 40 and 70 years old with stage I squamous cell lung carcinoma. This chain joins TRBV5-1 and TRBJ1-1; maybe TRBD1 (6 bases). The sample was peripheral blood, taken before any cancer treatment. CDR3 sequence (DNA): TGCGCCAGCAGCTTCCTTAACGGACAGCTGATCACTGAAGCTTTCTTT. It yields the protein CASSFLNGQLITEAFF.